This T cell receptor (beta chain) comes out of a study of Graves' ophthalmopathy and Graves' hyperthyroidism. This CDR3 has 14 residues. CDR1 is SNHLY, CDR2 FYNNEI, per germline. V lost 7 bases and J lost 7; bases outside the gene matches: 12. Pregnancy or lactation, uncontrolled infections and other autoimmune diseases were grounds for excluding patients. Clinicians made diagnoses from clinical symptoms, serum thyroxine, TRAb, thyroid ultrasound and orbital computed tomography. The source of the PBMCs was 10 ml of fresh peripheral blood. The study, taken as a whole, reports: In separating ophthalmopathy from stable hyperthyroidism, a 13-signature model achieved roughly 89% sensitivity and 81.08% specificity.

Beta-chain TCR CDR3 regions were amplified from RNA transcripts. HTBI-primed RT-PCR formed the first round, and a multiplex PCR formed the second. From the multiplex PCR reads, TCRdb called clonotypes with MiXCR, one entry per CDR3 protein. The sample carries about 370,000 distinct CDR3 sequences, about a sixth recorded once. This clonotype appeared many times. Its cognate antigen is unknown. The source of this sequence is an adult woman with stable Graves' hyperthyroidism. The rearrangement uses TRBV2 and TRBJ1-1; 7 bases fit TRBD1. The specimen sequenced was peripheral blood. Written as DNA, the CDR3 is TGTGCCAGCACTCCTTACAGGGGACTGGTTGAAGCTTTCTTT. The encoded protein is CASTPYRGLVEAFF.